The entry below gives a single T cell receptor beta chain sequence along with its context. Its antigen is currently not known. Nothing much larger sits one base from this clone, and base qualities are not available. The data were obtained in a study of T cell responses to AZD1222 COVID-19 vaccine (TCRdb year 2021). Background on the whole study: AZD1222 recipients with second doses at about 4 weeks or about 12 weeks were pooled, because spike-specific TCR depth and breadth did not differ between schedules. A total of approximately 240 trial participants underwent TCR sequencing, of whom some 200 had received two doses of AZD1222 and around 26 had received two doses of the MenACWY control vaccine. Trial participants were enrolled into age subgroups of 18-55, 56-69 and 70-plus years, which contained about 150, 27 and 61 TCR-sequenced participants, respectively. What the research found in general, with its limitations: Nearly half of unique spike-specific TCRs reportedly recognized epitopes outside regions mutated in the B.1.351 and B.1.1.7 variants. Participants were mostly white British and included more females than males, and it was suggested by the authors that clonal diversity may have been underestimated. In the small 56-69-year group, the increase in depth fell short of significance, most likely because of low power. After two AZD1222 doses, spike-specific TCR breadth and depth were significantly higher than at day 0 and than in MenACWY recipients. Because no day 14 peak-response samples were available, repertoires were characterized only after the peak T cell response. Conclusions about previously exposed vaccinees are limited, since just six AZD1222 recipients were seropositive for SARS-CoV-2 at baseline. Vaccine-associated CD4 TCRs spanned the whole spike protein, with dominant responses in regions 160-218 and 743-854.

Taken with the paper, the label for time point translates to: baseline before first vaccination. Vaccinee samples came from UK trials COV001 and COV002, including a single-blind randomized controlled phase 2/3 trial of AZD1222 (ChAdOx1 nCoV-19) in healthy adults. Trial participant PBMC samples were collected at day 0 and day 28 after the second dose for TCRbeta chain sequencing. Via the germline V gene (reference sequence), CDR1 is LGHDT and CDR2 YNNKEL. Trimming at the junction amounts to 1 base on V and 13 bases on J, and the germline ends lie 14 bases apart. Spanning cysteine to phenylalanine, the CDR3 consists of 14 amino acids. Of the read, only the CDR3 DNA is kept; its 42 bases are in frame from base 1. The CDR3 regions of human TCRbeta chains were analyzed by immunosequencing. Under the source paper's analysis protocol: TCRs in the repertoires were compared against a reference library of SARS-CoV-2-specific TCRs that had been generated with the MIRA antigen-specificity platform. Breadth meant the fraction of unique TCRs that were SARS-CoV-2-associated, whereas depth meant the fraction of total T cells that were SARS-CoV-2-associated. Using the MIRA data, each spike-specific TCR was mapped to the spike region that the TCR reacts to and placed in a CD4 or CD8 class. Log10-transformed breadth and depth values were compared by one-way ANOVA with Sidak's multiple comparisons tests. The immuneACCESS repertoire file appears here via TCRdb, limited to in-frame rearrangements. These files lack a portion of the clones; in checked studies, under half of the deficit traces to unresolved V genes, and the cause of the others is not known. Clone size and V and J calls were adopted from that table, with D and trimming inferred from the DNA. Within this sample are 120,000 or so clones, with approximately 85% of them counted one time only. The ten largest clones capture over 5.5% of the sample.

The receptor was derived from an adult in good health. The starting material was peripheral blood, obtained on day 0 of AZD1222 vaccination. The chain employs TRBV3-1 (or the pseudogene TRBV3-2) and TRBJ1-6; the D gene remains uncertain. The CDR3 protein is CASSQGKFLSPLHF. The base sequence is TGTGCCAGCAGCCAAGGAAAGTTCCTTTCCCCCCTCCACTTT.